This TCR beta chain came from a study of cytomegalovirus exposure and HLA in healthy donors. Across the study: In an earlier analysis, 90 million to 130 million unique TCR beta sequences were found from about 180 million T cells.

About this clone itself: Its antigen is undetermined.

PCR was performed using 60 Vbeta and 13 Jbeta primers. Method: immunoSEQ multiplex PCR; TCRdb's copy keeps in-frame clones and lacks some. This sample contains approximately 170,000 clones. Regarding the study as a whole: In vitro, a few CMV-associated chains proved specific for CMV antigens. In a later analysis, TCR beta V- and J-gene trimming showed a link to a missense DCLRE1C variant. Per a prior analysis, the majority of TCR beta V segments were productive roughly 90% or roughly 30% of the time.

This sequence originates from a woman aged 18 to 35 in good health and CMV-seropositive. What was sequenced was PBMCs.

The CDR3 DNA is TGTGCCAGCAGCCCGGCGGTAGGGGAGGGAACCTACAATGAGCAGTTCTTC. This codes for CASSPAVGEGTYNEQFF. V usage is TRBV4-2 and J usage is TRBJ2-1; 7 bases are shared with TRBD2. Germline V CDR1 and CDR2: LGHNA, YNFKEQ. The CDR3 contains 17 residues. V shed 4 bases and J 2 bases; nucleotides not matched to a gene: 11.